A few counts support the clone carrying this T cell receptor beta chain. At one end, the junction sequence differs from germline, possibly due to a read error. In the original analysis: Scientists estimated how many nucleated cells there were by amplifying reference gene primers. Profiled with immunoSEQ multiplex PCR; TCRdb holds only in-frame clones, not every one. V and J calls plus clone size are reproduced from that table; the DNA served to infer D and trimming. Altogether some 120,000 clones are present, about four fifths being singletons, with the ten largest covering roughly an eighth. The CDR3 loop spans 13 amino acids. CDR1 MNHGY and CDR2 SVAAGI come from the germline V gene. These data come from a study of blood T cell repertoires in COVID-19. Study-level information: Acute and convalescent COVID-19 samples came from the United States, Italy and Spain. The analysed material was cDNA or gDNA that came from T cells, B-cell-depleted T cells, or PBMCs.

The sequenced sample consisted of peripheral blood. This TCR came from a woman in her twenties or thirties who had recovered from COVID-19. The rearrangement links TRBV6-9 to TRBJ2-1; a weak D match, TRBD2 (5 bases). CDR3 in DNA: TGTGCCAGCAGTTATCTCCCGAGGGTAGGCCGAGTCTTC. Its translation: CASSYLPRVGRVF.